Presented here are 32 T cell receptor beta chains from one specimen sequenced in a study of shared clonotypes between healthy human individuals. Assay: immunoSEQ multiplex PCR; the TCRdb copy retains only in-frame clones and omits some. The data show approximately 2,000,000 clones, just under 95% seen once. Sequences were obtained from naive CD4+ T cells from PBMCs. Subset defined: CD45RA+ positively selected. The receptors stem from a man aged 18 to 35 in good health. Some clones in this sample may be carry-over from other donors' samples.

V usage is TRBV7-6 and J usage is TRBJ2-7; 9 bases fit TRBD1. V was clipped by 4 bases and J by 3 bases; unmatched bases: 10. The CDR3 runs 16 residues. Germline CDR1 and CDR2: SGHVS and FNYEAQ. The CDR3 nucleotides are TGTGCCAGCAGCTCTCCGAGGGGGACAGGGAACTACGAGCAGTACTTC. Amino acids: CASSSPRGTGNYEQYF.

This clone was observed a handful of times. This chain joins TRBV20-1 and TRBJ1-1; D ambiguous. V lost 6 bases, J lost 4 bases, and 9 bases lay in between. CDR1 DFQATT and CDR2 SNEGSKA come from the germline V gene (reference sequence). The CDR3 has 11 amino acids. In nucleotides, the CDR3 is TGCAGTGCGGGTTTTGGCACTGAAGCTTTCTTT. It encodes CSAGFGTEAFF.

The rearrangement joins TRBV27 to TRBJ2-1, with TRBD2 matching over 9 bases. Germline assignment: CDR1 MNHEY and CDR2 SMNVEV (reference sequence). With 10 bases clipped from V and 2 bases from J, the junction kept 6 bases outside the gene matches. The CDR3 totals 14 residues. CDR3 in amino acids: CATAGTSTYNEQFF. The CDR3, as DNA: TGTGCCACCGCCGGGACTAGCACCTACAATGAGCAGTTCTTC.

The genes are TRBV2 and TRBJ1-1; 7 bases are a match to TRBD1. This CDR3 has 14 residues. J was trimmed by 3 bases and V by 6 bases; bases with no gene match: 7. CDR1 SNHLY and CDR2 FYNNEI come from the germline V gene. In DNA, the CDR3 is TGTGCCAGCAGCTTGACAGGGCTGGACACTGAAGCTTTCTTT. Encoded protein: CASSLTGLDTEAFF.

The DNA of the CDR3 is TGTGCCAGCAGCTTAACCAACGACTTAAATCCCTACGAGCAGTACTTC. It encodes CASSLTNDLNPYEQYF. This sequence joins TRBV28 and TRBJ2-7; D remains ambiguous. The CDR3 is 16 amino acids. Trimming removed 6 bases at V and 2 bases at J, with 20 bases between. Germline V gene lookup returns CDR1 MDHEN and CDR2 SYDVKM.

The CDR3 DNA sequence: TGTGCCAGCAGCTCCCCCGGACAGCGGCGTTCACCCCTCCACTTT. This codes for CASSSPGQRRSPLHF. The chain combines TRBV28 with TRBJ1-6, with D maybe TRBD1 (6 bases). The CDR3 loop spans 15 amino acids. Germline CDR1 and CDR2: MDHEN and SYDVKM. V was shortened by 6 bases and J by 9 bases, with 18 bases between the two germline ends. Full variable domain (outside the CDR3, taken from reference TRBV28 and TRBJ1-6): DVKVTQSSRYLVKRTGEKVFLECVQDMDHENMFWYRQDPGLGLRLIYFSYDVKMKEKGDIPEGYSVSREKKERFSLILESASTNQTSMYLCASSSPGQRRSPLHFGNGTRLTVT.

The chain links TRBV7-8 to TRBJ1-2, with D hard to call. The CDR3 is made up of 14 amino acids. Germline values: CDR1 SGHVS, CDR2 FQNEAQ. V lost 1 base and J lost 5, with 11 bases in between. CDR3: CASSLGQASYGYTF. CDR3 DNA: TGTGCCAGCAGCTTAGGGCAGGCAAGTTATGGCTACACCTTC. The full variable domain, rest sourced from reference TRBV7-8 and TRBJ1-2, is GAGVSQSPRYKVAKRGQDVALRCDPISGHVSLFWYQQALGQGPEFLTYFQNEAQLDKSGLPSDRFFAERPEGSVSTLKIQRTQQEDSAVYLCASSLGQASYGYTFGSGTRLTVV.

The V and J genes are TRBV7-9 and TRBJ1-1; D is unresolved. V was clipped by 4 bases and J by 4 bases, with 16 bases between them. Germline CDR1 reads SEHNR; CDR2 reads FQNEAQ (reference sequence). The CDR3 consists of 15 residues. This chain's CDR3 is CASSSRGTLVTEAFF. In DNA form, the CDR3 reads TGTGCCAGCAGCTCGAGAGGAACGCTGGTCACTGAAGCTTTCTTT.

The chain combines TRBV5-8 with TRBJ2-7; 7 nucleotides match TRBD1. The CDR3 length is 15 residues. Germline CDR1 is SGHTS and CDR2 is YDEGEE. The junction had 7 bases not matched to a gene; V was cut back by 1 base and J by 3 bases. For the CDR3, the DNA is TGTGCCAGCAGCTTGTACAGGGGAAATTTCTACGAGCAGTACTTC. Translation gives CASSLYRGNFYEQYF.

The chain has TRBV9 and TRBJ1-1; no clear D. Trimming cost V 4 bases and J 1 base, with 14 bases left between them. CDR1 and CDR2 (germline): SGDLS, YYNGEE. The CDR3 runs to 15 residues. CDR3 residues: CASSPHGSGNTEAFF. The CDR3 coding sequence is TGTGCCAGCAGCCCCCACGGGTCGGGGAACACTGAAGCTTTCTTT.

CDR3: CASSPREDNYGYTF. The CDR3 coding sequence is TGTGCCAGCAGCCCACGGGAGGATAACTATGGCTACACCTTC. The chain employs TRBV6-5 and TRBJ1-2; D remains ambiguous. CDR1 MNHEY and CDR2 SVGAGI come from the germline V gene. The CDR3 extends over 14 amino acids. Trimming stripped 6 bases from V and 1 base from J, with 12 bases between.

CDR3 region: CASSGEGITHYEQYF. DNA of the CDR3: TGTGCCAGCAGCGGCGAGGGTATCACCCACTACGAGCAGTACTTC. The chain employs TRBV28 and TRBJ2-7; tentative D call: TRBD2 (5 bases). The CDR3 is made up of 15 amino acids. CDR1 is MDHEN, CDR2 SYDVKM, per germline. V was clipped by 6 bases and J by 3 bases, with 18 bases between them.

The CDR3 loop is CASSFLAGEPSEQFF. CDR3 sequence (DNA): TGTGCCAGCAGTTTCCTAGCGGGAGAACCCAGCGAGCAGTTCTTC. The chain employs TRBV28 and TRBJ2-1, with 10 bases matching TRBD2. Germline CDR1 is MDHEN and CDR2 is SYDVKM. The CDR3 sequence is 15 residues long. V dropped 3 bases and J dropped 10; count of bases not matched to a gene: 9.

The chain recombines TRBV6-6 with TRBJ1-5; possibly TRBD1 for D (6 bases). The CDR3 length is 13 residues. The V end was cut by 10 bases, the J end by 2 bases, with 12 bases between. Per germline, CDR1 MNHNY and CDR2 SVGAGI (reference sequence). CDR3 amino acids: CAIEDRGNQPQHF. The CDR3 nucleotides are TGTGCCATCGAGGACAGAGGCAATCAGCCCCAGCATTTT.

This chain connects TRBV29-1 to TRBJ1-1, with 7 positions matching TRBD1. The CDR3 has 10 residues. V dropped 7 bases and J dropped 7; count of bases not matched to a gene: 3. Germline CDR1 is SQVTM and CDR2 is ANQGSEA. The CDR3 reads CSARTGEAFF. The CDR3 nucleotides are TGCAGCGCTCGGACAGGTGAAGCTTTCTTT.

The chain combines TRBV4-3 with TRBJ1-1; D remains ambiguous. V lost 1 base and J 4 bases, leaving 13 bases between the germline ends. CDR3 length equals 15 residues. Germline CDR1 is LGHNA and CDR2 is YSLEER. CDR3: CASSQGTGRATEAFF. The DNA for the CDR3 is TGCGCCAGCAGCCAAGGTACGGGTCGGGCCACTGAAGCTTTCTTT.

The rearrangement joins TRBV5-1 to TRBJ2-7, with no clear D. CDR3 length equals 13 residues. CDR1 and CDR2 from the germline V gene are SGHRS and YFSETQ. Trimming pared 2 bases from V and 7 bases from J, leaving 13 bases between. CDR3 bases: TGCGCCAGCAGCTTAGATGGGAAGAGGGAGCAGTACTTC. It is translated as CASSLDGKREQYF. The complete variable domain, with remaining parts taken from reference TRBV5-1 and TRBJ2-7, reads KAGVTQTPRYLIKTRGQQVTLSCSPISGHRSVSWYQQTPGQGLQFLFEYFSETQRNKGNFPGRFSGRQFSNSRSEMNVSTLELGDSALYLCASSLDGKREQYFGPGTRLTVT.

The gene calls are TRBV28 and TRBJ1-4; TRBD1 is a possible D gene (5 bases). V shed 3 bases and J shed 8 bases, with 7 bases lying between them. Looked up from germline, CDR1 is MDHEN and CDR2 is SYDVKM. This CDR3 region has 12 residues. This CDR3 is CASSLTEEKLFF. CDR3 DNA: TGTGCCAGCAGTTTGACAGAAGAAAAACTGTTTTTT.

The table lists this clone with a count of one. The genes are TRBV19 and TRBJ2-3; D tentatively fits TRBD1 or TRBD2 (5 bases each). The V end lost 3 bases, the J end lost 2 bases, and 15 bases lay between the germline ends. Germline V lookup: CDR1 LNHDA, CDR2 SQIVND (reference sequence). The CDR3 covers 16 residues. The CDR3, as DNA: TGTGCCAGTAGTATGGGGGTCACCCGCCTCACAGATACGCAGTATTTT. Its protein product is CASSMGVTRLTDTQYF.

The chain couples TRBV5-8 to TRBJ2-2; TRBD2 agrees at 11 bases. Losses at the gene ends were 4 bases for V and 3 bases for J; bases not matched to a gene: 11. This CDR3 has 18 residues. Germline CDR1 SGHTS, CDR2 YDEGEE. DNA of the CDR3: TGTGCCAGCAGCCTGGGACTAGCGGTCAGACTAGACACCGGGGAGCTGTTTTTT. Protein: CASSLGLAVRLDTGELFF. The full variable domain, its missing parts supplied by reference TRBV5-8 and TRBJ2-2, is EAGVTQSPTHLIKTRGQQATLRCSPISGHTSVYWYQQALGLGLQFLLWYDEGEERNRGNFPPRFSGRQFPNYSSELNVNALELEDSALYLCASSLGLAVRLDTGELFFGEGSRLTVL.

The chain employs TRBV18 and TRBJ1-4; a possible D gene is TRBD1 (6 bases). The CDR3 runs 15 residues. Germline lookup yields CDR1 KGHSH and CDR2 LQKENI. The V gene lost 1 base and the J gene lost 8 bases, with 14 bases spanning the gap. CDR3 DNA: TGTGCCAGCTCACCACGGGGGGGCGCCGAGGAAAAACTGTTTTTT. The encoded protein is CASSPRGGAEEKLFF. The full variable domain, completed using reference TRBV18 and TRBJ1-4, is NAGVMQNPRHLVRRRGQEARLRCSPMKGHSHVYWYRQLPEEGLKFMVYLQKENIIDESGMPKERFSAEFPKEGPSILRIQQVVRGDSAAYFCASSPRGGAEEKLFFGSGTQLSVL.

As concerns this clone: The junction departs from the called germline gene at one end, perhaps through a read error. The V and J genes are TRBV5-4 and TRBJ2-1; 12 bases line up with TRBD1. Germline-derived CDR1 and CDR2 are SGHNT and YYREEE (reference sequence). This CDR3 has 15 residues. The CDR3 is CASSLGQGARNEQFF. In nucleotides, the CDR3 is TGTGCCAGCAGTTTGGGACAGGGGGCGCGGAATGAGCAGTTCTTC.

The chain recombines TRBV4-3 with TRBJ2-6, with 9 bases matching TRBD1. Germline CDR1 is LGHNA and CDR2 is YSLEER. CDR3 size: 19 residues. The junction had 10 bases not matched to a gene; V was cut back by 0 bases and J by 4 bases. The DNA for the CDR3 is TGCGCCAGCAGCCAAGATTTGGGGGACAGGGCGTGGGGGGCCAACGTCCTGACTTTC. It is translated as CASSQDLGDRAWGANVLTF.

As DNA, the CDR3 is TGTGCCAGCAGCACAGGGTCAAGTGAGCAGTTCTTC. As protein: CASSTGSSEQFF. This chain connects TRBV7-9 to TRBJ2-1; tentative D call: TRBD1 (6 bases). Trimming cost V 5 bases and J 9 bases, with 11 bases left between them. CDR1 is SEHNR, CDR2 FQNEAQ, per germline (reference sequence). This CDR3 is built from 12 residues. The full variable domain, with the rest looked up from reference TRBV7-9 and TRBJ2-1, is DTGVSQNPRHKITKRGQNVTFRCDPISEHNRLYWYRQTLGQGPEFLTYFQNEAQLEKSRLLSDRFSAERPKGSFSTLEIQRTEQGDSAMYLCASSTGSSEQFFGPGTRLTVL.

V usage is TRBV5-1 and J usage is TRBJ2-3, with D maybe TRBD1 (5 bases). This CDR3 comprises 13 residues. V lost 6 bases, J lost 1 base, and 9 bases lay in between. Germline V gene data show CDR1 as SGHRS and CDR2 as YFSETQ. The CDR3 DNA follows: TGCGCCAGCACAACACAGGGCACAGATACGCAGTATTTT. Protein sequence: CASTTQGTDTQYF.

As for this clone: Within the sample, other DNA sequences also encode this same CDR3. The chain links TRBV5-4 to TRBJ2-7; TRBD2 matches 8 bases. Germline V gene sequence: CDR1 SGHNT, CDR2 YYREEE (reference sequence). V lost 0 bases, J lost 3 bases, and 2 bases stayed unmatched. The CDR3 runs 14 residues. CDR3 DNA sequence: TGTGCCAGCAGCTTGGGCAGCGGGAGCTACGAGCAGTACTTC. Encoded protein: CASSLGSGSYEQYF.

The genes are TRBV5-4 and TRBJ1-6, with TRBD1 identical over 7 bases. The CDR3 sequence is 15 residues long. The V gene end was trimmed by 1 base and the J gene end by 9 bases; junction bases not matched to a gene: 7. Looked up from germline, CDR1 is SGHNT and CDR2 is YYREEE (reference sequence). CDR3 DNA sequence: TGTGCCAGCAGCTTGTCTGGCAGGGGGGGTTCACCCCTCCACTTT. It is translated as CASSLSGRGGSPLHF.

This chain uses TRBV28 with TRBJ2-5; TRBD2 is a possible D gene (5 bases). The V gene lost 4 bases and the J gene lost 7 bases, with 16 bases spanning the gap. Germline CDR1 and CDR2: MDHEN and SYDVKM. The CDR3 covers 14 residues. The CDR3 sequence: CASSSLEGLGTQYF. CDR3 bases: TGTGCCAGCAGTTCCTTAGAGGGTTTGGGGACCCAGTACTTC.

This sequence joins TRBV28 and TRBJ2-3, with 12 positions matching TRBD1. V lost 5 bases to trimming and J lost 6 bases; unmatched junction nucleotides: 3. This CDR3 comprises 14 residues. Germline assignment: CDR1 MDHEN and CDR2 SYDVKM. CDR3 nucleotide sequence: TGTGCCAGCAGTGAGGGACAGGGGGCTGATACGCAGTATTTT. Translated: CASSEGQGADTQYF. Full variable domain (outside the CDR3, taken from reference TRBV28 and TRBJ2-3): DVKVTQSSRYLVKRTGEKVFLECVQDMDHENMFWYRQDPGLGLRLIYFSYDVKMKEKGDIPEGYSVSREKKERFSLILESASTNQTSMYLCASSEGQGADTQYFGPGTRLTVL.

V is TRBV28 and J is TRBJ1-5; tentatively, D is TRBD1 (6 bases). V was pared by 2 bases and J by 1 base, with 12 bases between. The CDR3 length is 16 residues. CDR1 and CDR2 from the germline V gene are MDHEN and SYDVKM. The CDR3 nucleotides are TGTGCCAGCAGTTTAGGAGCAGGGGTCAGCAATCAGCCCCAGCATTTT. It encodes CASSLGAGVSNQPQHF.

The rearrangement joins TRBV9 to TRBJ2-7; D possibly matches TRBD1 or TRBD2 (5 bases each). Germline CDR1 is SGDLS and CDR2 is YYNGEE. The CDR3 length is 13 residues. The V end lost 1 base, the J end lost 6 bases, and 11 bases lay between the germline ends. The DNA for the CDR3 is TGTGCCAGCAGCGTAACCAGGGACGGCGAGCAGTACTTC. Residues: CASSVTRDGEQYF.

The V and J genes are TRBV18 and TRBJ2-3; 7 bases fit TRBD2. Unmatched junction bases numbered 7, after V lost 3 bases and J lost 1 base. CDR3 size: 16 residues. From germline, CDR1 is KGHSH and CDR2 LQKENI. The CDR3 loop is CASSPVGGSGTDTQYF. DNA of the CDR3: TGTGCCAGCTCACCGGTTGGCGGGAGTGGCACAGATACGCAGTATTTT.